Listed below are T cell receptor beta chains from one sample, sequenced in a study of early T cells in non-severe SARS-CoV-2 infection. Each CDR3 protein gets one entry after TCRdb re-called the 5' RACE reads with MiXCR. The data show 48,000 or so distinct CDR3 sequences, 6.2% seen once. The sample in question was whole blood, obtained at baseline. The source is an adult who was a healthcare worker with PCR-confirmed SARS-CoV-2 infection or an uninfected control (not recorded which). CDR3s include the opening cysteine and the closing phenylalanine or tryptophan. A D gene is named only where the DNA matches it firmly. Rows may omit the clone size; those that give it use once, few, many or a size class.

J gene: TRBJ2-3; clone size: many; D gene: NA; V gene: TRBV29-1; CDR3 protein: CSVSGTLSTDTQYF; CDR3 DNA: TGCAGCGTTTCCGGGACCCTGAGCACAGATACGCAGTATTTT
J gene: TRBJ1-3; clone size: NA; D gene: NA; V gene: TRBV6-6; CDR3 protein: CASKNSALINTIYF; CDR3 DNA: TGTGCCAGCAAGAATTCAGCCTTAATTAACACCATATATTTT
J gene: TRBJ2-1; clone size: few; D gene: TRBD2; V gene: TRBV9; CDR3 protein: CASSGRTSGRLDEQFF; CDR3 DNA: TGTGCCAGCAGCGGAAGGACTAGCGGGAGGTTGGATGAGCAGTTCTTC
J gene: TRBJ2-1; clone size: NA; D gene: NA; V gene: TRBV6-2/TRBV6-3; CDR3 protein: CASSYTGEQFF; CDR3 DNA: TGTGCCAGCAGTTATACAGGGGAGCAGTTCTTC
J gene: TRBJ2-7; clone size: many; D gene: NA; V gene: TRBV19; CDR3 protein: CASSIVGDNSYEQYF; CDR3 DNA: TGTGCCAGTAGTATTGTTGGGGACAACTCCTACGAGCAGTACTTC
J gene: TRBJ1-5; clone size: many; D gene: NA; V gene: TRBV4-1; CDR3 protein: CASSQWPPTISNQPQHF; CDR3 DNA: TGCGCCAGCAGCCAATGGCCTCCTACTATTAGCAATCAGCCCCAGCATTTT
J gene: TRBJ2-4; clone size: few; D gene: NA; V gene: TRBV27; CDR3 protein: CASSKTGFKNIQYF; CDR3 DNA: TGTGCCAGCAGCAAAACAGGGTTCAAAAACATTCAGTACTTC
J gene: TRBJ2-7; clone size: few; D gene: TRBD1; V gene: TRBV28; CDR3 protein: CASSLSTGGRQRRNEQYF; CDR3 DNA: TGTGCCAGCAGTTTATCGACAGGGGGCCGACAGCGTAGGAACGAGCAGTACTTC
J gene: TRBJ1-1; clone size: few; D gene: NA; V gene: TRBV27; CDR3 protein: CASSLMEGSQKAFF; CDR3 DNA: TGTGCCAGCAGTTTAATGGAAGGAAGCCAGAAAGCTTTCTTT
J gene: TRBJ1-5; clone size: many; D gene: TRBD1; V gene: TRBV27; CDR3 protein: CASSAGQGNQPQHF; CDR3 DNA: TGTGCCAGCAGTGCCGGACAGGGGAACCAGCCCCAGCATTTT
J gene: TRBJ2-1; clone size: many; D gene: NA; V gene: TRBV6-5; CDR3 protein: CASIAFQGRYNEQFF; CDR3 DNA: TGTGCCAGTATTGCCTTTCAGGGGCGCTACAATGAGCAGTTCTTC
J gene: TRBJ2-5; clone size: few; D gene: TRBD2; V gene: TRBV7-2; CDR3 protein: CASSYVSGAGETQYF; CDR3 DNA: TGTGCCAGCAGCTACGTTAGCGGGGCGGGGGAGACCCAGTACTTC